The clone carrying this TCR beta chain was recorded only once. The data stem from a study of prognosis after radiotherapy for stage I lung cancer. At the level of the study: Non-small cell lung cancer patients were all deemed medically inoperable. SBRT radiotherapy comprised 3 to 5 fractions at a biologically effective dose of at least 100 Gy. Stereotactic body radiotherapy was given without concurrent therapy, and no patient received both at once. Distant metastases were recorded in a handful of patients after radiotherapy, at a median of 7 months, and no significant progression was recorded in 15.

It was by two-round multiplex PCR that TCR beta CDR3 was amplified from genomic DNA. Each TRBV and TRBJ gene had its own primer in the first PCR round. In TCRdb, the multiplex PCR reads were re-called with MiXCR into one record per CDR3 protein. The repertoire has tens of thousands of distinct CDR3 sequences, around two fifths of them found once; the top ten carry under 35%. CDR3 length: 15 amino acids. The ends were cut back, 3 bases at V and 7 bases at J, with 18 bases in the middle. The chain uses TRBV12-3 or TRBV12-4 and TRBJ1-2, with D possibly matching TRBD1 (5 bases). This clonotype was sampled from a donor over 45 with non-small cell lung cancer. Sequenced here: PBMCs, sampled before or after stereotactic body radiation therapy (not recorded which). CDR3 in amino acids: CASSFIPGGLSGYTF. The CDR3 nucleotides read TGTGCCAGCAGTTTTATCCCGGGGGGTTTAAGTGGCTACACCTTC.